This section outlines one T cell receptor (beta chain) sequence together with its context. This receptor's antigen is unknown. No base-level quality is on record; no much larger clone is a single base apart. In total, fewer than 750 healthy bone marrow donors made up the cohort. At the time of sampling, all cohort members were nominally healthy, though unrecorded immune exposures were likely present. The donor was CMV seropositive and was included in the group of about 290 seropositive cohort members. Each donor provided a peripheral blood sample, and peripheral blood mononuclear cells were used for TCR beta sequencing. Genomic DNA extraction from the blood cell samples was performed with the Qiagen DNeasy Blood Extraction Kit. The data belong to a study of cytomegalovirus exposure and HLA in healthy donors (dated by TCRdb to 2016 to 2017). Looking at the study overall: In an earlier analysis of under 750 of the donors, 250 to 350 Gb of sequence data and some 100 million unique TCR beta sequences from approximately 180 million T cells were reported. In an earlier analysis of 587 of the donors, high-throughput TCR beta sequencing was used to judge whether each TCR beta V gene segment behaved as functional or pseudogenic. The study aimed to test whether signatures of past pathogen exposure could be identified by cataloging public T cell receptors. Among around 400 genotyped donors of the cohort, an average of around 250,000 unique TCR beta nucleotide sequences was sequenced per donor, of which about 19% were non-productive. Genome-wide SNP genotypes for about 60% of the 666 donors were used in a later genetic analysis, which treated that subset as a discovery cohort. High-throughput TCR immunosequencing, statistical association of individual TCRs with disease status, and machine learning were combined to predict cytomegalovirus infection status. A separate validation cohort of 100 to 150 different subjects was used in addition to the approximately 610-subject first cohort. Class I and class II HLA loci were covered by the typing at four-digit resolution. The study profiled the T cell repertoires of around 700 subjects by immunosequencing and related them to cytomegalovirus serostatus. The genetic ancestry cluster associated with self-reported Caucasian donors included around 76% of the 300 to 400 genotyped donors. All discovery cohort repertoires had been generated using a single sequencing platform. In a later analysis, previously published TCR beta repertoires from 600 to 850 donors were re-analyzed and high-resolution HLA genotyping was added so that TCR occurrence patterns could be studied. In the later analysis, no new phenotypic data were used to find candidate immune exposures; instead, reliance was placed on TCR beta sequences and their occurrence across donors. An early release covering roughly 640 HLA-typed donors comprised 250 to 350 gigabases of sequencing data and approximately 85 million unique TCR sequences. Donor age, sex, ethnicity and CMV serostatus were compiled alongside the repertoire data. The number of typed donors differed by locus: about 620-640 for A, B, C, DRB1 and DQB1; approximately 520 for DQA1; fewer than 610 for DPA1; and around 490 for DPB1. About 5 DR-DQ haplotypes were handled as single units for association and clustering, since linkage in the cohort was strong.

The library was obtained by the immunoSEQ multiplex PCR assay. For the multiplex PCR, a mixture combining 60 forward primers for TCR Vbeta segments and 13 reverse primers for TCR Jbeta segments was used. Amplification of the CDR3 region of rearranged TCR beta genes was performed with a multiplex PCR assay on genomic DNA. The Illumina HiSeq System was used to sequence the amplified TCR beta libraries as 87-base-pair reads. The original pipeline was this. A later analysis counted around 72 million unique TCR beta chains across the 550 to 750 repertoires, and some 11 million of these chains were shared by at least two donors. A nearest-neighbor algorithm error-corrected the raw reads and collapsed the reads into unique sequences, merging closely related sequences to remove PCR and sequencing errors. CDR3 sequences were aligned to IMGT reference sequences to assign V, D and J gene segments. For a sequence to be retained, a match of at least six nucleotides to both a V gene segment and a J gene segment was required. Rearrangements were classified as productive when the CDR3 lacked stop codons and remained in frame with V and J, and all other rearrangements were classified as non-productive. Following IMGT convention, CDR3 was defined as the stretch from the second conserved V-encoded cysteine up to the conserved J-encoded phenylalanine. The earlier analysis of roughly 590 of the donors excluded sequences that lacked an unambiguous match to a single V gene segment. In an earlier analysis of approximately 610 of the donors, V segments were called functional above 56.7% productive rearrangements and were called segregating when the between-donor standard deviation exceeded 5%. A statistical classification framework was built to diagnose cytomegalovirus status from the catalog of TCR beta chain sequences. V and J gene assignment, in a later analysis, came from comparing TCR nucleotide sequences with IMGT/GENE-DB human TR gene sequences. In a later analysis, CDR3 sequences and most-parsimonious VDJ recombination scenarios were assigned using the TCRdist pipeline. In a later analysis, each TCR beta chain was defined by its CDR3 amino acid sequence together with its V-gene family, and reads lacking a unique V-gene family were excluded. As a way to deal with suspected cross-contamination and a sequencing artifact, a later analysis dropped 500 to 700 nucleotide sequences that were highly shared and had low generation probability. For each public chain, a later analysis derived a clonal expansion index from normalized ranks of inferred template counts within each repertoire. In a later analysis, generation probabilities were computed using a VDJ recombination model fitted to out-of-frame rearrangements, and the results were checked against IGoR. In a later analysis, TCR-TCR, TCR-HLA and TCR-CMV co-occurrence was scored with hypergeometric tests, and a repertoire-size bias correction was applied to TCR pairs. To estimate false discovery rates, a later analysis permuted the HLA or CMV assignments 20 times. A later analysis grouped co-occurring TCRs with DBSCAN, adding TCRdist sequence similarity when clustering within HLA-allele-positive subsets. For co-occurrence clustering, repertoires with fewer than 30,000 or more than 120,000 public chains were excluded, along with five repertoires with anomalous nucleotide sharing. TCRdb provides this immuneACCESS table in a form limited to in-frame rearrangements. Some clones are lacking; in checked studies, under half of them reflect an unresolved V gene, and why the rest are absent is not known. From that table come the V and J calls and clone size; the DNA was used to work out D and trimming. The sample table contains about 95,000 clones; only one count was recorded for 70% to 85% of them. In total, the top ten clones hold approximately 5.3% of the sample.

The CDR3 contains 13 residues, cysteine and phenylalanine counted. This entry keeps only the CDR3 DNA: 39 bases, framed from base 1. V is cut by 0 bases and J by 3 bases, and the space between the germline ends is 5 bases. Per the germline V gene, SGHVS is the CDR1 and FNYEAQ is the CDR2. The full study reports these points: A further reported finding was that TCR beta sequences accurately predicted the HLA-A and HLA-B alleles for most subjects in the first cohort. Cytomegalovirus status was reported to be diagnosed by the classifier with high specificity and sensitivity in both the original and validation cohorts. In a later analysis, 16,951 TCR beta sequences were associated with specific HLA alleles at a false discovery rate of 0.05. In vitro tests confirmed that a few of the cytomegalovirus-associated TCR beta chains recognize cytomegalovirus antigens. Roughly uniform sequencing depth across donors was assumed in presence/absence analyses, although this assumption may not hold. HLA typing was unavailable for some donors at each locus, so association tests used only the typed subset. The 87-base-pair reads could not distinguish some IMGT-functional V segments, including TRBV6-2 and TRBV6-3, so those segments were excluded. Immune exposure information for the cohort was limited to CMV serostatus. In a later analysis, HLA-associated TCR beta chains showed more clonal expansion and lower generation probabilities than non-associated chains that were equally common. A later genetic analysis reported fewer N-insertions in productive TCRs among donors in an Asian-associated ancestry cluster than the roughly 650-donor mean. A later analysis found that TCR association rates varied across HLA loci, with DRB1 alleles showing the most associated TCRs and HLA-C alleles the fewest. Because counts were too low, fewer than 20 rarely observed V segments, including chromosome 9 orphons, were excluded from the earlier analysis of under 650 of the donors. In a later analysis, several top co-occurrence clusters were reported to appear linked to parvovirus B19, influenza, CMV and Epstein-Barr virus. A cluster of highly shared sequence variants was judged likely to be a technical artifact of the sequencing pipeline. In this cohort, only TCR beta chains were sequenced, and detectable features were limited by the absence of alpha or paired-chain data. Most TCR sequences were observed very rarely across donors, whereas some public TCRs were present in many individuals. An earlier analysis of some 560 of the donors showed that most TCR beta V segments appeared in productive rearrangements either about 90% or about 30% of the time, which broadly matched IMGT annotations. In a later analysis, most CMV-associated TCR beta chains were found to appear HLA-restricted, with HLA associations seemingly driven largely by CMV exposure. In the study, 164 TCR beta chains were listed as associated with cytomegalovirus. Assigning TCR associations to individual alleles was difficult when HLA alleles, especially DR and DQ, strongly co-occurred. Correlated functional status among segregating V segments might reflect linkage disequilibrium, but an unknown experimental factor could not be ruled out. An association between a missense DCLRE1C variant and V-gene and J-gene trimming of TCR beta chains was found in a later genetic analysis and replicated in an independent cohort. The authors suggested that the approach could potentially be extended to other disease states and immunological phenotypes.

Sequenced: PBMCs. The chain is made from TRBV7-6 and TRBJ1-1; no confident D gene assignment can be made. The sequence was obtained from a man aged 25-40 years in good health and CMV-seropositive. The sequence in DNA is TGTGCCAGCAGCTTAGCCGGGTACACTGAAGCTTTCTTT. Translated, this is CASSLAGYTEAFF.